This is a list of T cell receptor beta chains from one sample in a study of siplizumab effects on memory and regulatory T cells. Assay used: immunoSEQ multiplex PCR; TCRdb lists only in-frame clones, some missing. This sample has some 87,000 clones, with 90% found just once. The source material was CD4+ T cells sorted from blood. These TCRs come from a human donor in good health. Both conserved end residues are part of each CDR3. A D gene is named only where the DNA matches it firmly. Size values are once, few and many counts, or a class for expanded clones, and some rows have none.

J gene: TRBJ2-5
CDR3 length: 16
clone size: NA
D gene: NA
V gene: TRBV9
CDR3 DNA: TGTGCCAGCAGCGTAGGTCCAGCCCCACCACCCCAGACCCAGTACTTC
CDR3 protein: CASSVGPAPPPQTQYF

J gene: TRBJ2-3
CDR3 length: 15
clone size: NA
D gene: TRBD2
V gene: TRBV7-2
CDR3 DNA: TGTGCCAGCAGCCGTCCGCGGGGGGGCACAGATACGCAGTATTTT
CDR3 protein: CASSRPRGGTDTQYF

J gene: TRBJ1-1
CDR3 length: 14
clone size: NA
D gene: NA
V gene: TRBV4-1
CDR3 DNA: TGCGCCAGCAGCCTTGGACAGTTGAACACTGAAGCTTTCTTT
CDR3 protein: CASSLGQLNTEAFF

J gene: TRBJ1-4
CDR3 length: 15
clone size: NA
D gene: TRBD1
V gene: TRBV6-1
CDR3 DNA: TGTGCCAGCAGTGCCGGACAGGGGGTAGATGAAAAACTGTTTTTT
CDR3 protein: CASSAGQGVDEKLFF

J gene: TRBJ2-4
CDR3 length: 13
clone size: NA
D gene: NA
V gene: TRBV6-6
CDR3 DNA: TGTGCCAGCAGTTACGAGGGCTTCCGCATTCAGTACTTC
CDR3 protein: CASSYEGFRIQYF

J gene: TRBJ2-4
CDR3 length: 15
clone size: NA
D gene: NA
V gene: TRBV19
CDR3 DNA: TGTGCCAGTAGTGGTAGCGGCTTAGCCAAAAACATTCAGTACTTC
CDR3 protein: CASSGSGLAKNIQYF

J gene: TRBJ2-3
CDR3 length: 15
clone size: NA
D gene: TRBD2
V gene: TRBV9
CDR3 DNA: TGTGCCAGCAGCGGGACTAGCGGGAGAACAAATACGCAGTATTTT
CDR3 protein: CASSGTSGRTNTQYF

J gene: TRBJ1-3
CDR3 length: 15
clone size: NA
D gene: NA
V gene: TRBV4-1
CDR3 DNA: TGCGCCAGCAGCCAAGATGCAGTCTCTGGAAACACCATATATTTT
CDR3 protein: CASSQDAVSGNTIYF

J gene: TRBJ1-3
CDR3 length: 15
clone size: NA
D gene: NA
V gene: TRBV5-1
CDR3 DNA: TGCGCCAGCAGCTTGGGGACCAGCTCTGGAAACACCATATATTTT
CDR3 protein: CASSLGTSSGNTIYF

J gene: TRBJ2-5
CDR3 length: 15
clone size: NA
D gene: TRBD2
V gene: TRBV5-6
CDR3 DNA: TGTGCCAGCAGCCGGAAGTCGGGGGGTCGTGGGACCCAGTACTTC
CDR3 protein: CASSRKSGGRGTQYF

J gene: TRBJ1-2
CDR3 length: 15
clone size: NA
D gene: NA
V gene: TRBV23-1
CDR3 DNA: TGCGCCAGCAGTCAATCGATGGGGGGGCCTTATGGCTACACCTTC
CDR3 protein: CASSQSMGGPYGYTF

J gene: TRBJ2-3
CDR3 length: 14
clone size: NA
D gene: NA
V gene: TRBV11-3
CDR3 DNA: TGTGCCAGCAGCTCAGTGGTGGGCACAGATACGCAGTATTTT
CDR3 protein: CASSSVVGTDTQYF

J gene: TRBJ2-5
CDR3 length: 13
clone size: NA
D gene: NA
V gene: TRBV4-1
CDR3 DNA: TGCGCCAGCAGCCGACTAGGGGCGGAGACCCAGTACTTC
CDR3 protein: CASSRLGAETQYF

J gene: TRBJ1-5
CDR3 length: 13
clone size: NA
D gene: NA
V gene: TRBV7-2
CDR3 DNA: TGTGCCAGCAGCTTAACGGGCAATCAGCCCCAGCATTTT
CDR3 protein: CASSLTGNQPQHF

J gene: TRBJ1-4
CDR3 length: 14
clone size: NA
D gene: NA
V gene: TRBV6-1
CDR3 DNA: TGTGCCAGCAGTGAAGCGAGGGGAAAGGAAAAACTGTTTTTT
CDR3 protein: CASSEARGKEKLFF

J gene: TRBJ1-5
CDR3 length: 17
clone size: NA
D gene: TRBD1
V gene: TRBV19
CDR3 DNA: TGTGCCAGTAGGGTAACCATAAACAGGGGCGGCAATCAGCCCCAGCATTTT
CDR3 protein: CASRVTINRGGNQPQHF

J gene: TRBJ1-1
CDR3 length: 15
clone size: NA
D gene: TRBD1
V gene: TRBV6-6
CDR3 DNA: TGTGCCAGCAGCCGGACAGGGGGCTGGAGAACTGAAGCTTTCTTT
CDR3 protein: CASSRTGGWRTEAFF

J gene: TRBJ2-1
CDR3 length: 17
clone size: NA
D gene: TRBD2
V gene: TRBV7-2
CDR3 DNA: TGTGCCAGCAGCTTAGCGAGTATTAGCGGGAGTGGCAATGAGCAGTTCTTC
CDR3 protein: CASSLASISGSGNEQFF

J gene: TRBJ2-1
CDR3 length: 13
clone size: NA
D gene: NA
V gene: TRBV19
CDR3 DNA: TGTGCCAGTAGTAGGGGCCGTGTAGATGAGCAGTTCTTC
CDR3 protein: CASSRGRVDEQFF

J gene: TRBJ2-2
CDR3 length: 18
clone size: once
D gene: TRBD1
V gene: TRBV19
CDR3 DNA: TGTGCCAGTAGTATCAGGCGCGGACAGGGGAAATTAACCGGGGAGCTGTTTTTT
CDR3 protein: CASSIRRGQGKLTGELFF

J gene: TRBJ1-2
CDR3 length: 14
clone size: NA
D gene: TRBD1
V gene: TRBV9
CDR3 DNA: TGTGCCAGCAGCACCCGGGACAGGGCAGGCGGCTACACCTTC
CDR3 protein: CASSTRDRAGGYTF

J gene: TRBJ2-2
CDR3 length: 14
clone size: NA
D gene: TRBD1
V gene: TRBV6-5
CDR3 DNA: TGTGCCAGCAGAGAGGGACAGACCGCCGGGGAGCTGTTTTTT
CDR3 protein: CASREGQTAGELFF

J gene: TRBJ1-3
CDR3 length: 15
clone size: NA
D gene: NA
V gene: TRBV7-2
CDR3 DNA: TGTGCCAGCAGCTTAGCGGGGAACTCTGGAAACACCATATATTTT
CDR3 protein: CASSLAGNSGNTIYF

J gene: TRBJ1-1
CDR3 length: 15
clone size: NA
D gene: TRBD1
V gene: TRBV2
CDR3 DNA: TGTGCCAGCAGTGGGGTTTACAGGGGTTCTCATGAAGCTTTCTTT
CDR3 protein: CASSGVYRGSHEAFF

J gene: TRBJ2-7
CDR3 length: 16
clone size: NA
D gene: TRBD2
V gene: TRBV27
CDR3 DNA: TGTGCCAGCAGTTTACGACTAGCAATATCTGGATACGAGCAGTACTTC
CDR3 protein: CASSLRLAISGYEQYF

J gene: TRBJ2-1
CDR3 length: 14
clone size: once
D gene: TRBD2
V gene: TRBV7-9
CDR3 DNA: TGTGCCAGCAACAGCGGGAGGGCCCTCAATGAGCAGTTCTTC
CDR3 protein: CASNSGRALNEQFF

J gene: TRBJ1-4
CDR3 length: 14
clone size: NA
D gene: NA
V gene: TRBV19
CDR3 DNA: TGTGCCAGTAGCACCGGGGTCTCTAATGAAAAACTGTTTTTT
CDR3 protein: CASSTGVSNEKLFF

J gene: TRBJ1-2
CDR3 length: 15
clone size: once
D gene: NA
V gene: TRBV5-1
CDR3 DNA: TGCGCCAGCAGCGCGGGACCTTCAGAGGGAGGCGGCTACACCTTC
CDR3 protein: CASSAGPSEGGGYTF

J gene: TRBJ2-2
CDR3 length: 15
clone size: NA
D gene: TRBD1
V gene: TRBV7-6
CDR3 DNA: TGTGCCAGCATAGGTTTTGGACAGGGGACCGGGGAGCTGTTTTTT
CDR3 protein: CASIGFGQGTGELFF

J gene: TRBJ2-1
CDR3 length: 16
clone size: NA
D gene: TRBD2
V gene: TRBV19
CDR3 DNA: TGTGCCAGTAGTATAGCGCTAGCGGGAGTTAGTGATGAGCAGTTCTTC
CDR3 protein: CASSIALAGVSDEQFF

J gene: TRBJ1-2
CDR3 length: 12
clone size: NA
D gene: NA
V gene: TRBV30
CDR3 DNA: TGTGCCTGGACCATCGATTCATATGGCTACACCTTC
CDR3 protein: CAWTIDSYGYTF

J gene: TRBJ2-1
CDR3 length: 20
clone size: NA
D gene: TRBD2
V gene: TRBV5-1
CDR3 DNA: TGCGCCAGCAGCAAGGGACTAGCGGGAGTTCGGCCCGAGGTGGGTGGTGAGCAGTTCTTC
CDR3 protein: CASSKGLAGVRPEVGGEQFF

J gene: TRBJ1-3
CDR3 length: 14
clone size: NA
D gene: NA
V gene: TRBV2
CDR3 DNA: TGTGCCAGCAGAGGGACATGGGCAGCGGTCACCATATATTTT
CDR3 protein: CASRGTWAAVTIYF

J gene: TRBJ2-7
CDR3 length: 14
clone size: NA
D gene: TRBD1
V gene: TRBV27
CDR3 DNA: TGTGCCAGAAGTCCCGGGGCAGGGGGCTACGAGCAGTACTTC
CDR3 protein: CARSPGAGGYEQYF

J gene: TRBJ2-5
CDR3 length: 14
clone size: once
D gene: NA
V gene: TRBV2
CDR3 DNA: TGTGCCAGCAGCGGCCCCGGGGGTAGGGAGACCCAGTACTTC
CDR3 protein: CASSGPGGRETQYF

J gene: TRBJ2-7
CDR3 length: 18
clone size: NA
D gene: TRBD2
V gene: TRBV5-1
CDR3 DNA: TGCGCCAGCAGCTTCTGGACTAGCGGGAGGGGGGGCTCCTACGAGCAGTACTTC
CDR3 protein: CASSFWTSGRGGSYEQYF

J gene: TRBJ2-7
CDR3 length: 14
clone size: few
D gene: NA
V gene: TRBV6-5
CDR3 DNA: TGTGCCAGCAAGCCGGGCAGACGCTCCTACGAGCAGTACTTC
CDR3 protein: CASKPGRRSYEQYF

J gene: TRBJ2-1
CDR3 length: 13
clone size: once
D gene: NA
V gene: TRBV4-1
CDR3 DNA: TGCGCCAGCAGCCAAGATCGGCTTAGAGAGCAGTTCTTC
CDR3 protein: CASSQDRLREQFF

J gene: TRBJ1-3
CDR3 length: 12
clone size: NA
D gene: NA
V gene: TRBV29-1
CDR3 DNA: TGCAGCGTTGAAGATGCCACACACACCATATATTTT
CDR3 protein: CSVEDATHTIYF

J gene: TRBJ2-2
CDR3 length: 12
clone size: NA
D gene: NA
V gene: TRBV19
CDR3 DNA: TGTGCCAGTAGTACTGGACCCGGGGAGCTGTTTTTT
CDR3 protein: CASSTGPGELFF

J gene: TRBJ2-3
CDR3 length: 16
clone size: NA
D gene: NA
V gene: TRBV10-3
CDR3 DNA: TGTGCCATCAGTGAGCTCTTAAGGGGCGTAGTAGATACGCAGTATTTT
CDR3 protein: CAISELLRGVVDTQYF

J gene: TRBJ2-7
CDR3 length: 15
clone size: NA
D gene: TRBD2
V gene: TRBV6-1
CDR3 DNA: TGTGCCAGCAGTGAAGGGCGGGGGAGCCCCTACGAGCAGTACTTC
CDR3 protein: CASSEGRGSPYEQYF

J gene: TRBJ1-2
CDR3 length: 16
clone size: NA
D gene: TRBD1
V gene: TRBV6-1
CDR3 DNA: TGTGCCAGCAGTGAAGGGGGACAGTTGGACCTCTATGGCTACACCTTC
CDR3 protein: CASSEGGQLDLYGYTF

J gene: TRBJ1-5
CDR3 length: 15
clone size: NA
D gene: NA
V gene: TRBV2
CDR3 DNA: TGTGCCAGCAGTGAAGCGCTTCAAGACAATCAGCCCCAGCATTTT
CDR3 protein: CASSEALQDNQPQHF

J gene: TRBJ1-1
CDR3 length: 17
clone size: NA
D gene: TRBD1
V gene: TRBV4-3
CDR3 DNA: TGCGCCAGCAGCCAAGGCGGGCAGGGGGCATTCGACACTGAAGCTTTCTTT
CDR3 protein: CASSQGGQGAFDTEAFF

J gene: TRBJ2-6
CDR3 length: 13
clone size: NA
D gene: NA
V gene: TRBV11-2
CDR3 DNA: TGTGCCAGCAGCTTAACTGGGGCCAACGTCCTGACTTTC
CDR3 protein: CASSLTGANVLTF

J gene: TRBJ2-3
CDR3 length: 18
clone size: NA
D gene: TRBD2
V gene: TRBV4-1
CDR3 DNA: TGCGCCAGCAGCCAAGAAGAGGGTTCTAGCGGATACACAGATACGCAGTATTTT
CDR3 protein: CASSQEEGSSGYTDTQYF